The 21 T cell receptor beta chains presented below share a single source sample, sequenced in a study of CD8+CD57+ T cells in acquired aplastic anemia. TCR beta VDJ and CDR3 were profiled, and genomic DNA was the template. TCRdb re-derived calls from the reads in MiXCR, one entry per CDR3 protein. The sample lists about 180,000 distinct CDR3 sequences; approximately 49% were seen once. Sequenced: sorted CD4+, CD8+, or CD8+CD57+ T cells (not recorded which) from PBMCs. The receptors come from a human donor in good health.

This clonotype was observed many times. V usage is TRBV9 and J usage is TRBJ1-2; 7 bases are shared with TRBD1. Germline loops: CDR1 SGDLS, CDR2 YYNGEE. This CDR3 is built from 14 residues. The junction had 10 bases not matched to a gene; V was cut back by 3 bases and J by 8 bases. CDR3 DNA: TGTGCCAGCAGCGCCGCCGGGACAGCGAAAGGCTACACCTTC. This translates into CASSAAGTAKGYTF. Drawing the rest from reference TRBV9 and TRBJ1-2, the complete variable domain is DSGVTQTPKHLITATGQRVTLRCSPRSGDLSVYWYQQSLDQGLQFLIQYYNGEERAKGNILERFSAQQFPDLHSELNLSSLELGDSALYFCASSAAGTAKGYTFGSGTRLTVV.

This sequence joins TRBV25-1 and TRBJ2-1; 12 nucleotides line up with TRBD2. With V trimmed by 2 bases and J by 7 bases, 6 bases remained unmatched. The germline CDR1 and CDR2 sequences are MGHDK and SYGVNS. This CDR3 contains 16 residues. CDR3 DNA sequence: TGTGCCAGCAGTGAAACGACTAGCGGGAGAGGGAATGAGCAGTTCTTC. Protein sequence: CASSETTSGRGNEQFF. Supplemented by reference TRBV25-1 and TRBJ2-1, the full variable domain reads EADIYQTPRYLVIGTGKKITLECSQTMGHDKMYWYQQDPGMELHLIHYSYGVNSTEKGDLSSESTVSRIRTEHFPLTLESARPSHTSQYLCASSETTSGRGNEQFFGPGTRLTVL.

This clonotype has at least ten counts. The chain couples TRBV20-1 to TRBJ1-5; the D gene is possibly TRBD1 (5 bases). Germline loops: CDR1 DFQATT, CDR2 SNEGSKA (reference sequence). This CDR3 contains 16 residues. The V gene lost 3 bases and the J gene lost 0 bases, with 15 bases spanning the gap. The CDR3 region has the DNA TGCAGTGCTAGGTATCAGGGACCTAATAGCAATCAGCCCCAGCATTTT. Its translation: CSARYQGPNSNQPQHF.

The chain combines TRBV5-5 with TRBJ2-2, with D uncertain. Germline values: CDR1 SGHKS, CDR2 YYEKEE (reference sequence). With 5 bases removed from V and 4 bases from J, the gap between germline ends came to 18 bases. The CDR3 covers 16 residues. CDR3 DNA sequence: TGTGCCAGCAGTTCAGGCAGTGGGCTTAGCACCGGGGAGCTGTTTTTT. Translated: CASSSGSGLSTGELFF.

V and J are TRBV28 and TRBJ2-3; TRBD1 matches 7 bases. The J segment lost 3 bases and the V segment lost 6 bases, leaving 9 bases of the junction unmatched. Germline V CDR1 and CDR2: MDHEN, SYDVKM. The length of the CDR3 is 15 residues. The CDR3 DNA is TGTGCCAGCAGCCCACAGGGGAGTGGGACAGATACGCAGTATTTT. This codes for CASSPQGSGTDTQYF.

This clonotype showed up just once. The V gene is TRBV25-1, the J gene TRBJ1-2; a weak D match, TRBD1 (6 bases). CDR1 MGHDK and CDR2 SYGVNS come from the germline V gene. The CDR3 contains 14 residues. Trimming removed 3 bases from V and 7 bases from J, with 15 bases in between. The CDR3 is CASSDYRTDSGYTF. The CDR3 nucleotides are TGTGCCAGCAGTGACTATCGGACAGATAGTGGCTACACCTTC.

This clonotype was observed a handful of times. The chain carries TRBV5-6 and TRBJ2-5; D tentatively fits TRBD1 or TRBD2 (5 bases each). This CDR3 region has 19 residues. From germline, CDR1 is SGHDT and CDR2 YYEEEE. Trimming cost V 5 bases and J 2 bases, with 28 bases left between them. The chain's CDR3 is CASRPGFFGPGRSQETQYF. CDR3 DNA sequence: TGTGCCAGCAGACCGGGTTTTTTTGGACCGGGACGGAGTCAAGAGACCCAGTACTTC. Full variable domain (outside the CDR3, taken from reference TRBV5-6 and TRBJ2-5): DAGVTQSPTHLIKTRGQQVTLRCSPKSGHDTVSWYQQALGQGPQFIFQYYEEEERQRGNFPDRFSGHQFPNYSSELNVNALLLGDSALYLCASRPGFFGPGRSQETQYFGPGTRLLVL.

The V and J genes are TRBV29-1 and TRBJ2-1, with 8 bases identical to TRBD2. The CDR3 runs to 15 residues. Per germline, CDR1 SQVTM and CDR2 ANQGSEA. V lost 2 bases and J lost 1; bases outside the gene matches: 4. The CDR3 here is CSVELREESYNEQFF. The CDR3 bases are TGCAGCGTTGAACTGCGGGAGGAGTCCTACAATGAGCAGTTCTTC.

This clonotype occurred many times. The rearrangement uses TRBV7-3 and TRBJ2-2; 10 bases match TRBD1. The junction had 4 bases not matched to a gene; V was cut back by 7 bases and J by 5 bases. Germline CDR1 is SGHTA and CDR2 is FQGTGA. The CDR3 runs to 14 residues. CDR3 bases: TGTGCCAGCAAAATGGACAGGGGGACCGGGGAGCTGTTTTTT. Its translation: CASKMDRGTGELFF.

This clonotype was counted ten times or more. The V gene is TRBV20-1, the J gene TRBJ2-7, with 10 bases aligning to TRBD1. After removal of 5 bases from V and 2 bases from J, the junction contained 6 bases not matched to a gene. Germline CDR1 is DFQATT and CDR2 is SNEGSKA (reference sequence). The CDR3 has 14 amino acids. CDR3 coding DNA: TGCAGTGCTTCGGACAGGGGGTTTCCCTACGAGCAGTACTTC. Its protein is CSASDRGFPYEQYF.

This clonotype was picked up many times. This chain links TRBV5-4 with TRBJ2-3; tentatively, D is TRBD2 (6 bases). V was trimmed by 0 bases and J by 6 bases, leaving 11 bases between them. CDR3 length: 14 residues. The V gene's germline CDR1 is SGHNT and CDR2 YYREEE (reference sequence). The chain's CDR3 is CASSLERSGDTQYF. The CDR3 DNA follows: TGTGCCAGCAGCTTGGAACGGAGCGGGGATACGCAGTATTTT.

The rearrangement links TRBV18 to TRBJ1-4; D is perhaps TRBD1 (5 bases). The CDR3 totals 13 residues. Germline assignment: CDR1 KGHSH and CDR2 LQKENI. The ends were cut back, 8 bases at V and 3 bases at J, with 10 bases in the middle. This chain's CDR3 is CASAGRANEKLFF. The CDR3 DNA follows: TGTGCCAGCGCAGGGAGGGCTAATGAAAAACTGTTTTTT.

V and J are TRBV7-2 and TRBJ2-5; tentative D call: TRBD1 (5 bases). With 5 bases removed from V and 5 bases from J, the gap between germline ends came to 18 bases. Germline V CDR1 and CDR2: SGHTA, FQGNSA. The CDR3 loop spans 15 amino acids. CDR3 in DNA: TGTGCCAGCAGCCCAGGGCCTAACCCAGGGGAGACCCAGTACTTC. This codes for CASSPGPNPGETQYF. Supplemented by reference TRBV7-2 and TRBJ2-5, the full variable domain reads GAGVSQSPSNKVTEKGKDVELRCDPISGHTALYWYRQSLGQGLEFLIYFQGNSAPDKSGLPSDRFSAERTGGSVSTLTIQRTQQEDSAVYLCASSPGPNPGETQYFGPGTRLLVL.

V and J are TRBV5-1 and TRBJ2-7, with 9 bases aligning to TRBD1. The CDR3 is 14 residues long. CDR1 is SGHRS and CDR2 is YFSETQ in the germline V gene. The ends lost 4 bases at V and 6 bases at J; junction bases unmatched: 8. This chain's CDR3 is CASSPGQGSLEQYF. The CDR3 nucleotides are TGCGCCAGCAGCCCGGGACAGGGTTCACTCGAGCAGTACTTC.

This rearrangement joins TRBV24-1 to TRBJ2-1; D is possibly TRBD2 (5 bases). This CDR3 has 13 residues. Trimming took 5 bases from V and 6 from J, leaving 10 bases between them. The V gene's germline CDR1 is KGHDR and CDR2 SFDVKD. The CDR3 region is CATSGVGGNEQFF. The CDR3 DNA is TGTGCCACCAGTGGCGTCGGAGGCAATGAGCAGTTCTTC.

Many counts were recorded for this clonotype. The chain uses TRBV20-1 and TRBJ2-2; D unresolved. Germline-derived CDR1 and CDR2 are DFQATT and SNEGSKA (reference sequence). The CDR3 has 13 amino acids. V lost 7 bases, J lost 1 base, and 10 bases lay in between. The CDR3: CSVRSRNTGELFF. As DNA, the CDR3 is TGCAGTGTTAGGAGTCGGAACACCGGGGAGCTGTTTTTT.

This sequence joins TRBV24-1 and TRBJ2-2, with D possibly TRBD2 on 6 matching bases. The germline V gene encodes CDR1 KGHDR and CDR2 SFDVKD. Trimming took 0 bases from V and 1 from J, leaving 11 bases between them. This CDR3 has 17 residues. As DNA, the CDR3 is TGTGCCACCAGTGATTTGGGTACGGGGGAGAACACCGGGGAGCTGTTTTTT. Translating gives CATSDLGTGENTGELFF.

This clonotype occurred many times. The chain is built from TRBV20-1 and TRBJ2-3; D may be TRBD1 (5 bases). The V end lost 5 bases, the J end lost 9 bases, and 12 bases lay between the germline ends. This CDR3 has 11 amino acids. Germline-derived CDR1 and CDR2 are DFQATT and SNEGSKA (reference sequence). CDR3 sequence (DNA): TGCAGTGCTGAAGCAGGGTGGACGCAGTATTTT. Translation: CSAEAGWTQYF.

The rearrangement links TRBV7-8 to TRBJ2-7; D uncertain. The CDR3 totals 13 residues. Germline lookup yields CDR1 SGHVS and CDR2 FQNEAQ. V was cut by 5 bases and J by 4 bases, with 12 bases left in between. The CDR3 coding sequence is TGTGCCAGCAGCCCCACCCCTGGGTACGAGCAGTACTTC. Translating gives CASSPTPGYEQYF.

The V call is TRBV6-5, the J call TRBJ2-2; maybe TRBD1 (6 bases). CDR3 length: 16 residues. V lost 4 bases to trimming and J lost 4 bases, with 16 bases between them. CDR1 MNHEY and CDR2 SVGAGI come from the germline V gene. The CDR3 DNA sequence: TGTGCCAGCAGTTTAGCAGGGGCAGGCGGCACCGGGGAGCTGTTTTTT. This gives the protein CASSLAGAGGTGELFF.

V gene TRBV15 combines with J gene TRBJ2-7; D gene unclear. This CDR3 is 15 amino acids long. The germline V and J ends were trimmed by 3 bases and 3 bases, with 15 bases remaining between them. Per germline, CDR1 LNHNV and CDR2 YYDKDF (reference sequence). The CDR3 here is CATSSLDGSYYEQYF. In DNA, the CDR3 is TGTGCCACCAGCAGCTTGGACGGATCTTACTACGAGCAGTACTTC.